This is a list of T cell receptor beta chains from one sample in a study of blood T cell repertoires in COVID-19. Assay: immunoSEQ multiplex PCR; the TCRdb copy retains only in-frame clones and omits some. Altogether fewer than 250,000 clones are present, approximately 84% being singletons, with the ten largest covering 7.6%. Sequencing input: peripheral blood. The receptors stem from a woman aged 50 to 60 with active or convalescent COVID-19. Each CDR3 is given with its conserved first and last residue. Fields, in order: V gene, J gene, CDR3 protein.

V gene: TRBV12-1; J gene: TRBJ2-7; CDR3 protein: CASSWGDRGLAYEQYF
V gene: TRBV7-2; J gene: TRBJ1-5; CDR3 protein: CASSFDRGQPQHF
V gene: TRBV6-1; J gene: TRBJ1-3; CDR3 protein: CASSELGGQFGNTIYF
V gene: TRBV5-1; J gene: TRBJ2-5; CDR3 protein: CASSLRMASAQETQYF
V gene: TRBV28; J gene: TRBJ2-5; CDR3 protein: CASSLYQGASETQYF
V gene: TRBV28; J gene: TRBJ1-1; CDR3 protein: CASSPADRVTEAFF
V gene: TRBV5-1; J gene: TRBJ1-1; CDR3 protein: CASSSSRDRGTEAFF
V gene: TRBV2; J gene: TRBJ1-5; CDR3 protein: CASSAGENQPQHF
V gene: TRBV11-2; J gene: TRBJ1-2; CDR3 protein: CASSSYRGPGVHGYTF
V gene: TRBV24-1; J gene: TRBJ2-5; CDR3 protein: CATSDSSSQTPETQYF
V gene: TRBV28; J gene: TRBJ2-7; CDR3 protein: CASRSPGGSILNEQYF
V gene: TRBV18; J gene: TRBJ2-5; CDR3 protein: CASSPGKKETQYF
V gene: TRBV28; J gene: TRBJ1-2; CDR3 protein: CASSLKTYGYTF
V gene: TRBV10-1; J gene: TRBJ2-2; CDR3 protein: CASSAGGRYGGELFF
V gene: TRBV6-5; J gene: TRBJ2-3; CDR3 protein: CASSYSYGGRADTQYF
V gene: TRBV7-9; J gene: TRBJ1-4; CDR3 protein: CASSARGSATNEKLFF
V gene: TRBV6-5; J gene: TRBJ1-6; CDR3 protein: CASMRMQSPLHF
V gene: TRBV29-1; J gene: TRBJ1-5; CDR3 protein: CSVRDSSNQPQHF
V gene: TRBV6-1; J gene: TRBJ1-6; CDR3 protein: CASSESGIRSPLHF
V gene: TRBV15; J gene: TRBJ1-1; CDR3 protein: CATSRPGNTEAFF
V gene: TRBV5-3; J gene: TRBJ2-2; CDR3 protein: CARSIGQSPPSNTGELFF
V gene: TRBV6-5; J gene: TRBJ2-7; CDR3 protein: CASGDNTKEQYF
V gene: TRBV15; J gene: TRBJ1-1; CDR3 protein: CATSRVGRGRAVNTEAFF
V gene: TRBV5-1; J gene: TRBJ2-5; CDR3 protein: CASSLDPSGIETQYF
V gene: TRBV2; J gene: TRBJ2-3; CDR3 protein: CASSETPAGQYF
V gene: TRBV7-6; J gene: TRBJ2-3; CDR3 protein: CASSLDVGLAGGLGTDTQYF
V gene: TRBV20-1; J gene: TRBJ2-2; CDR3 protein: CSASPWGVGTGELFF
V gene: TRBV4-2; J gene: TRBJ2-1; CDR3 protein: CASSQDSSGGAAYNEQFF
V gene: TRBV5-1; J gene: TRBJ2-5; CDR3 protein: CASSLASASGETQYF
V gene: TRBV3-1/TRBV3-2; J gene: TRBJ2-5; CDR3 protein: CASSHGGGERAKTQYF
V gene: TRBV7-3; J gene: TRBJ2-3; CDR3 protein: CASGRTGGLADTQYF
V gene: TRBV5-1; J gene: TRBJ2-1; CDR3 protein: CASSLQTGGEQFF
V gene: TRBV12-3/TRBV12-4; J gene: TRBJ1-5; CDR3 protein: CASSWSGVQPQHF
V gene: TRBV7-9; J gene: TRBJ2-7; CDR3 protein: CASSLVETGSNEQYF
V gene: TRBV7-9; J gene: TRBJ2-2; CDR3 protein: CASSLGKLAGVTGELFF
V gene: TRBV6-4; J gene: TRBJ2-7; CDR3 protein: CASSDSSREGRRYEQYF
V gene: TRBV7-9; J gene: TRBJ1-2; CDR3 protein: CASSLDRGANGYTF
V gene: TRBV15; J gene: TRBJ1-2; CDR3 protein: CATSRDRNYGYTF
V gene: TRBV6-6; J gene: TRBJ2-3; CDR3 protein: CASSYVAGASTDTQYF
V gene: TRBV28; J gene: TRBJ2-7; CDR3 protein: CASRHSGSTHYEQYF
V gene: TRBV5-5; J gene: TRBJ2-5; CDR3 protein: CASSPGLAGVRETQYF
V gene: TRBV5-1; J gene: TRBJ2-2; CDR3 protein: CASQGAGWAGELFF
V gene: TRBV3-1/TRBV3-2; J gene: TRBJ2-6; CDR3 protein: CASSQRENVLTF
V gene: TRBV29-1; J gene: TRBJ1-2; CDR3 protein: CSVEGVDGWDLANYGYTF
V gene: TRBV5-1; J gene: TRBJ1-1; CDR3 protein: CATRGGTEAFF
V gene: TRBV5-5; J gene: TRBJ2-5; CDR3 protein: CASSPIGDFQETQYF
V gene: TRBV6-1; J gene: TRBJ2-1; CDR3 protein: CASSDWGPAYEQFF
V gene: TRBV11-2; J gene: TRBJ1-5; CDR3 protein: CASKRCEQGRNQPQHF
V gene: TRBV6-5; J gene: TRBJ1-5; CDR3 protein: CASRPGQGYNQPQHF
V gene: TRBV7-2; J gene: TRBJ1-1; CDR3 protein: CASSFDRDSLNTEAFF
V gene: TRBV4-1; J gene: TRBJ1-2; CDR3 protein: CASTPGGNYGYTF
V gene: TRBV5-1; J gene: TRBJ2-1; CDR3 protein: CASSFRGGATYNEQFF